This TCR beta chain derives from a study of cytomegalovirus exposure and HLA in healthy donors. Donors consisted of healthy bone marrow donors. The PCR ran on 60 Vbeta and 13 Jbeta primers. Generated by immunoSEQ multiplex PCR, the TCRdb table keeps only in-frame clones and is missing some. The sample contains some 130,000 clones, 55% to 65% of which appear only once. Germline assignment: CDR1 WNHNN and CDR2 SYGVQD (reference sequence). The J segment lost 9 bases and the V segment lost 3 bases, leaving 11 bases of the junction unmatched. This CDR3 comprises 16 residues. Comments on this clone: Its matching antigen is unknown.

Broader study findings: In a later analysis, an Asian-associated ancestry cluster reportedly showed fewer N-insertions than the roughly 730-donor mean. TRBV6-2, TRBV6-3 and other indistinguishable V segments were excluded. When analyzed later, a missense DCLRE1C variant was found to be linked to TCR beta V- and J-gene trimming.

Sequencing was performed on PBMCs. This rearrangement joins TRBV10-1 to TRBJ1-4; 9 bases map to TRBD1. This sequence originates from a man aged 40-49 years in good health and CMV-seropositive. CDR3 loop: CASSDQRQGDAKKLFF. As DNA, the CDR3 is TGCGCCAGCAGTGACCAACGACAGGGGGACGCCAAAAAACTGTTTTTT.